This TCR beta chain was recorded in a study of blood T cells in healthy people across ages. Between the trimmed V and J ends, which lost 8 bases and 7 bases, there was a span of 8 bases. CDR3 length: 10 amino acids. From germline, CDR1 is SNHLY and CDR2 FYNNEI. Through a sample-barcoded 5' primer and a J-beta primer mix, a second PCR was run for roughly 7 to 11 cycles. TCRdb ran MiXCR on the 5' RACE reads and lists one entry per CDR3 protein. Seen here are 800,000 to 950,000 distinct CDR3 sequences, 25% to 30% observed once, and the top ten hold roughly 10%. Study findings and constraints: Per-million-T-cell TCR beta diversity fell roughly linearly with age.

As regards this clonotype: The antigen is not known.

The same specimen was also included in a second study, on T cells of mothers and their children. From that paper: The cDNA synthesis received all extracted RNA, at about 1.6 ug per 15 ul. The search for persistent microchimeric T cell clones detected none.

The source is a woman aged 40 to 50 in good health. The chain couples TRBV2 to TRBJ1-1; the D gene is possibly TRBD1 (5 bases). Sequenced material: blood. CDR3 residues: CASRGGEAFF. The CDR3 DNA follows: TGTGCCAGCCGGGGCGGTGAAGCTTTCTTT.